This T cell receptor (beta chain) was observed in a study of blood T cell repertoires in COVID-19. In the source study's methods: Amplifying reference gene primers gave estimates of nucleated cell counts. Repertoires were generated with immunoSEQ multiplex PCR, while TCRdb's copy carries only in-frame clones and drops some. V and J calls and clone size are copied from that table; D and trimming were computed from the DNA. The sample shows around 95,000 clones, over 70% of them seen only once. Deletions cut 6 bases from V and 6 bases from J, with 5 bases between. The CDR3 is 11 residues long. Germline CDR1 LGHDT, CDR2 YNNKEL (reference sequence).

The rearrangement links TRBV3-1 (or the pseudogene TRBV3-2) to TRBJ2-2; D is uncertain. The receptor's source is a woman of 80 years or more with acute or convalescent COVID-19. The sequencing input was peripheral blood. Here the CDR3 reads CASRESGELFF. The CDR3 bases are TGTGCCAGCAGGGAGTCCGGGGAGCTGTTTTTT.